The 2 T cell receptor beta chains given below trace back to one sample, sequenced in a study of blood T cell repertoires in COVID-19. Generated by immunoSEQ multiplex PCR, the TCRdb table keeps only in-frame clones and is missing some. This sample has about 230,000 clones, with 65% to 90% found just once. The sample consisted of peripheral blood. Every receptor here comes from a man aged 40-55 years who had recovered from COVID-19.

The chain links TRBV30 to TRBJ1-1, with D possibly TRBD1 on 6 matching bases. The CDR3 length is 15 residues. Germline CDR1 reads GTSNPN; CDR2 reads SVGIG (reference sequence). Trimming pared 4 bases from V and 3 bases from J, leaving 18 bases between. The CDR3 reads CAWTPQGFSDTEAFF. As DNA, the CDR3 is TGTGCCTGGACCCCACAGGGATTTTCGGACACTGAAGCTTTCTTT. The full variable domain, rest sourced from reference TRBV30 and TRBJ1-1, is SQTIHQWPATLVQPVGSPLSLECTVEGTSNPNLYWYRQAAGRGLQLLFYSVGIGQISSEVPQNLSASRPQDRQFILSSKKLLLSDSGFYLCAWTPQGFSDTEAFFGQGTRLTVV.

The chain combines TRBV7-2 with TRBJ2-3; the match to TRBD1 covers 7 bases. Germline V gene sequence: CDR1 SGHTA, CDR2 FQGNSA. V lost 4 bases and J lost 5; bases outside the gene matches: 9. The CDR3 loop spans 15 amino acids. CDR3 sequence (DNA): TGTGCCAGCAGCTATTCAATTGCAGGGGGAGATACGCAGTATTTT. Residues: CASSYSIAGGDTQYF.